This record looks at one TCR beta chain sequence and its context. The data belong to a study of blood T cell repertoires in COVID-19. The V gene's germline CDR1 is SGHTA and CDR2 FQGNSA. Trimming stripped 2 bases from V and 3 bases from J, with 6 bases between. The CDR3 is 13 amino acids. The protocol was immunoSEQ multiplex PCR, while the TCRdb copy is restricted to in-frame clones and leaves out a portion. The sample contains about 360,000 clones, 75% to 90% of which appear only once. This clonotype was sampled from a woman aged 55-70 years with COVID-19, enrolled during active disease. Source material: peripheral blood. The V call is TRBV7-2, the J call TRBJ2-3; no clear D. The CDR3 sequence: CASSLLRTDTQYF. CDR3 in DNA: TGTGCCAGCAGCTTACTACGTACAGATACGCAGTATTTT.